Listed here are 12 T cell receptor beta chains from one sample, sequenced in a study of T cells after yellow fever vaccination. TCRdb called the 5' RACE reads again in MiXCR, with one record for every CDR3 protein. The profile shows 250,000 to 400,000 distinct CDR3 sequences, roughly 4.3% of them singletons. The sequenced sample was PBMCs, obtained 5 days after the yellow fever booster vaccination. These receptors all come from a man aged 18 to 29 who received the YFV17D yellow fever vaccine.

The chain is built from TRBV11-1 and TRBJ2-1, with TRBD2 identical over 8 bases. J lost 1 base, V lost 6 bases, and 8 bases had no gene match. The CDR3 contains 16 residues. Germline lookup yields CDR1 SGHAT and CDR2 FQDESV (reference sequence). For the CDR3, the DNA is TGTGCCAGCAGTTCTCCGGGACTAGGGTCCTACAATGAGCAGTTCTTC. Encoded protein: CASSSPGLGSYNEQFF.

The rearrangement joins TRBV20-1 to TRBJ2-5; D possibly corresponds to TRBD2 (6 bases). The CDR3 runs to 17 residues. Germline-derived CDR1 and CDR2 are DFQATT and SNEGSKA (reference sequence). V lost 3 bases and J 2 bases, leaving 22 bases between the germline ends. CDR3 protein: CSARLPGLYEDQETQYF. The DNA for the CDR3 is TGCAGTGCTAGGCTCCCGGGACTTTACGAAGATCAAGAGACCCAGTACTTC.

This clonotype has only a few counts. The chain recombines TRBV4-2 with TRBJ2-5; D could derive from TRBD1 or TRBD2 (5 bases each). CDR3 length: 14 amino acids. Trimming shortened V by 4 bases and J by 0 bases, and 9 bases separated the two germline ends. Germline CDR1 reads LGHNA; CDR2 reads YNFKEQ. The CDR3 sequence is CASSPGRYQETQYF. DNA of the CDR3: TGTGCCAGCAGCCCGGGACGGTACCAAGAGACCCAGTACTTC.

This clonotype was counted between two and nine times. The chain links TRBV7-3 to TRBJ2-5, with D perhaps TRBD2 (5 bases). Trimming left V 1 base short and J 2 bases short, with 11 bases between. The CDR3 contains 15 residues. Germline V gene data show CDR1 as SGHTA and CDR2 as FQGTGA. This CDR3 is CASSLKGGEQETQYF. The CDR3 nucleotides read TGTGCCAGCAGCTTAAAGGGTGGGGAGCAAGAGACCCAGTACTTC.

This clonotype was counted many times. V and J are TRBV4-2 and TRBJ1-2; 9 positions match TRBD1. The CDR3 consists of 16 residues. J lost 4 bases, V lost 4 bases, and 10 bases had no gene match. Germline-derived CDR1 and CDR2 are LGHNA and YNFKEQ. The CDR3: CASSPEGGQGIYGYTF. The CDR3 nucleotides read TGTGCCAGCAGCCCGGAAGGGGGACAGGGAATCTATGGCTACACCTTC.

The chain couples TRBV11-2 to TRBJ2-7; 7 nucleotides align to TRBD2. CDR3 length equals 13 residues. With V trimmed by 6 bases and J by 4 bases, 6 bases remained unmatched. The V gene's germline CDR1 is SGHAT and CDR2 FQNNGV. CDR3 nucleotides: TGTGCCAGCAGTCCGGGGGGTCTTTACGAGCAGTACGTC. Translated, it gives CASSPGGLYEQYV.

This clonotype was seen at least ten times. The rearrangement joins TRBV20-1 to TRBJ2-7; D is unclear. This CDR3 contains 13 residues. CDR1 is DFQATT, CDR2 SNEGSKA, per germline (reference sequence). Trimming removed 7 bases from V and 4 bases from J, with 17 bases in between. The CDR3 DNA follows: TGCAGTGTGGAAGGTGGCCTTGGATACGAGCAGTACTTC. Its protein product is CSVEGGLGYEQYF.

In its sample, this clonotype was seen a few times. The CDR3 region has the DNA TGTGCCAGCAGGGGGACTAATCAGCCCCAGCATTTT. This codes for CASRGTNQPQHF. The chain has TRBV2 and TRBJ1-5, with a possible D match to TRBD1 (5 bases). Trimming removed 6 bases at V and 4 bases at J, with 7 bases between. The CDR3 loop spans 12 amino acids. CDR1 is SNHLY and CDR2 is FYNNEI in the germline V gene.

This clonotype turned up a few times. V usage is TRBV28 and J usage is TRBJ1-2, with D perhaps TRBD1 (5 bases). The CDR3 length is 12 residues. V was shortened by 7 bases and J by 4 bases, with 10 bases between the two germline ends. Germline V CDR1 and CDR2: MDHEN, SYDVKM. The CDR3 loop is CASTAGGYGYTF. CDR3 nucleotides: TGTGCCAGCACCGCCGGGGGCTATGGCTACACCTTC.

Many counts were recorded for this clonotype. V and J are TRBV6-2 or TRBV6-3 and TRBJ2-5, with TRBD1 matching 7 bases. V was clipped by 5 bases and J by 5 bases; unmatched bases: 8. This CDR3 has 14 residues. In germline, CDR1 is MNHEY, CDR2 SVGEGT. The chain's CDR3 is CASSDRQGRETQYF. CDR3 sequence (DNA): TGTGCCAGCAGTGACAGACAGGGTCGGGAGACCCAGTACTTC.

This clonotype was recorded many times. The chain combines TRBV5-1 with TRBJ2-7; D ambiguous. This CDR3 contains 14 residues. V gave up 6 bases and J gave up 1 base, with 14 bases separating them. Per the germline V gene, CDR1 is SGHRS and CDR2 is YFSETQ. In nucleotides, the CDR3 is TGCGCCAGCAACCTCGGTGGGGTATCCTACGAGCAGTACTTC. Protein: CASNLGGVSYEQYF.

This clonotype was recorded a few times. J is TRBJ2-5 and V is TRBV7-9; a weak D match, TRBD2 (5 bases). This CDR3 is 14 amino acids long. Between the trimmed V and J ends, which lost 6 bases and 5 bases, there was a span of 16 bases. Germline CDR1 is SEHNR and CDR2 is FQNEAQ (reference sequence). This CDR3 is CASSPSSGYETQYF. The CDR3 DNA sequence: TGTGCCAGCAGTCCATCATCGGGGTATGAGACCCAGTACTTC.